This T cell receptor (beta chain) comes out of a study of cytomegalovirus exposure and HLA in healthy donors. The PCR ran on 60 Vbeta and 13 Jbeta primers. Only in-frame clones appear in the TCRdb table, and some are missing; sequencing was by immunoSEQ multiplex PCR. The sample consists of some 120,000 clones, 85% to 90% of them appearing once. The CDR3 length is 15 residues. J gave up 4 bases and V 0 bases, and 3 bases lay outside the gene matches. Per germline, CDR1 SGDLS and CDR2 YYNGEE. Sequences were obtained from PBMCs. The chain joins TRBV9 to TRBJ2-5; 10 positions match TRBD2. The sequence was obtained from a woman between 25 and 40 years old in good health and CMV-seropositive. The CDR3 nucleotides are TGTGCCAGCAGCGTAGGCACTAGCGGGGTAGAGACCCAGTACTTC. Residues: CASSVGTSGVETQYF.